The 17 T cell receptor beta chains below were found in one sample sequenced in a study of T cell responses to AZD1222 COVID-19 vaccine. Repertoires were generated with immunoSEQ multiplex PCR, while TCRdb's copy carries only in-frame clones and drops some. The table shows roughly 150,000 clones, with around 89% occurring only once. The input for sequencing was peripheral blood, taken on day 0 of AZD1222 vaccination. Every receptor here comes from an adult in good health.

V and J are TRBV10-3 and TRBJ2-2, with a tentative D call TRBD1 (5 bases). In germline, CDR1 is ENHRY, CDR2 SYGVKD. The CDR3 contains 14 residues. Deletions cut 6 bases from V and 0 bases from J, with 8 bases between. The chain's CDR3 is CAIRDTANTGELFF. The CDR3 DNA follows: TGTGCCATCAGGGACACCGCGAACACCGGGGAGCTGTTTTTT.

The V and J genes are TRBV7-2 and TRBJ1-2; D is possibly TRBD1 (5 bases). Trimming removed 1 base at V and 8 bases at J, with 14 bases between. Germline-derived CDR1 and CDR2 are SGHTA and FQGNSA. The CDR3 extends over 14 amino acids. The chain's CDR3 is CASSLEMARDGYTF. Written as DNA, the CDR3 is TGTGCCAGCAGCTTAGAAATGGCTAGGGACGGCTACACCTTC.

This CDR3 is CASSQSMFRDRGNNEQFF. CDR3 sequence (DNA): TGCGCCAGCAGTCAATCTATGTTCCGGGACAGGGGGAACAATGAGCAGTTCTTC. The chain has TRBV23-1 and TRBJ2-1, with 11 positions matching TRBD1. TRBV23-1 carries the ORF label, with uncertain function. The CDR3 covers 18 residues. Trimming at V came to 0 bases and at J to 5 bases, leaving 9 bases not matched to a gene.

The chain carries TRBV27 and TRBJ1-1, with no clear D. CDR3 length: 14 amino acids. V lost 5 bases and J lost 1, with 11 bases in between. Germline V gene sequence: CDR1 MNHEY, CDR2 SMNVEV (reference sequence). Here the CDR3 DNA reads TGTGCCAGCAGTCCCTGGCGATCGAACACTGAAGCTTTCTTT. Protein sequence: CASSPWRSNTEAFF.

The rearrangement joins TRBV5-4 to TRBJ1-6; D is perhaps TRBD1 (5 bases). This CDR3 is 14 amino acids long. V was clipped by 2 bases and J by 7 bases, with 10 bases between them. Germline V gene sequence: CDR1 SGHNT, CDR2 YYREEE (reference sequence). CDR3 sequence reads: CASSFGGLNSPLHF. Written as DNA, the CDR3 is TGTGCCAGCAGCTTTGGGGGTTTGAATTCACCCCTCCACTTT.

The chain uses TRBV11-2 and TRBJ1-1; TRBD1 might be the D (6 bases). CDR1 SGHAT and CDR2 FQNNGV come from the germline V gene. The CDR3 totals 13 residues. V was pared by 5 bases and J by 1 base, with 8 bases between. CDR3 sequence: CASSQQGNTEAFF. For the CDR3, the DNA is TGTGCCAGCAGCCAACAGGGGAACACTGAAGCTTTCTTT.

The chain links TRBV6-5 to TRBJ2-2; a possible D gene is TRBD2 (5 bases). The CDR3 has 13 residues. Germline-derived CDR1 and CDR2 are MNHEY and SVGAGI. V gave up 7 bases and J gave up 5 bases, with 11 bases separating them. The CDR3 nucleotides are TGTGCCAGCAACGACGGAGGTACCGGGGAGCTGTTTTTT. Its protein is CASNDGGTGELFF.

The V gene is TRBV6-6, the J gene TRBJ1-3; no firm D call. CDR1 MNHNY and CDR2 SVGAGI come from the germline V gene (reference sequence). V lost 7 bases, J lost 1 base, and 11 bases lay in between. There are 14 residues in the CDR3. Written as DNA, the CDR3 is TGTGCCAGCAAGCCGGGCTCGTCTGGAAACACCATATATTTT. Protein product: CASKPGSSGNTIYF.

The V gene is TRBV27, the J gene TRBJ1-2, with a weak D call TRBD1 (5 bases). Per germline, CDR1 MNHEY and CDR2 SMNVEV (reference sequence). This CDR3 spans 16 amino acids. V was clipped by 2 bases and J by 6 bases, with 19 bases between them. This CDR3 is CASSLRAGKQFDGYTF. CDR3 in DNA: TGTGCCAGCAGTTTACGGGCAGGGAAGCAGTTTGATGGCTACACCTTC.

The chain employs TRBV5-1 and TRBJ2-2, with 10 bases lining up with TRBD2. V gave up 1 base and J gave up 6 bases; unmatched junction bases: 0. Germline V gene data show CDR1 as SGHRS and CDR2 as YFSETQ. The CDR3 has 14 residues. The CDR3 here is CASSLLAGAGELFF. The CDR3 DNA reads TGCGCCAGCAGCTTGCTAGCGGGAGCCGGGGAGCTGTTTTTT.

The J gene is TRBJ1-6, the V gene TRBV6-5; 8 nucleotides line up with TRBD1. The CDR3 spans 14 residues. The V segment lost 6 bases and the J segment 6 bases; nucleotides outside the gene matches: 4. Germline V lookup: CDR1 MNHEY, CDR2 SVGAGI. The CDR3 protein is CASRGDRTNSPLHF. CDR3 sequence (DNA): TGTGCCAGCAGAGGGGACAGGACTAATTCACCCCTCCACTTT.

The J gene is TRBJ2-3, the V gene TRBV20-1; D is undetermined. The CDR3 consists of 15 residues. Trimming took 3 bases from V and 0 from J, leaving 13 bases between them. Germline-derived CDR1 and CDR2 are DFQATT and SNEGSKA (reference sequence). The CDR3 DNA sequence: TGCAGTGCTAGTTTGTTTGGCGCTAGCACAGATACGCAGTATTTT. Translation gives CSASLFGASTDTQYF.

V gene TRBV6-6 combines with J gene TRBJ2-7; perhaps D is TRBD1 or TRBD2 (5 bases each). The CDR3 covers 13 residues. Germline values: CDR1 MNHNY, CDR2 SVGAGI (reference sequence). Trimming shortened V by 0 bases and J by 6 bases, and 9 bases separated the two germline ends. This CDR3 is CASSYSRDGEQYF. Written as DNA, the CDR3 is TGTGCCAGCAGTTACTCGAGGGACGGCGAGCAGTACTTC.

CDR3 residues: CASSFGQGTDTQYF. The CDR3 DNA sequence: TGTGCCAGCAGCTTTGGACAGGGGACAGATACGCAGTATTTT. V usage is TRBV13 and J usage is TRBJ2-3; TRBD1 aligns across 9 bases. Germline loops: CDR1 PRHDT, CDR2 FYEKMQ (reference sequence). The trim removed 3 bases at V and 3 bases at J, leaving 1 base unmatched. The CDR3 sequence is 14 residues long.

The CDR3 here is CAWSPAGGEQYF. CDR3 DNA sequence: TGTGCCTGGAGTCCCGCCGGGGGCGAGCAGTACTTC. The chain recombines TRBV30 with TRBJ2-7; D perhaps matches TRBD2 (6 bases). Looked up from germline, CDR1 is GTSNPN and CDR2 is SVGIG (reference sequence). The CDR3 totals 12 residues. The V gene lost 2 bases and the J gene lost 6 bases, with 11 bases spanning the gap.

This rearrangement joins TRBV27 to TRBJ1-2; no clear D. The V gene lost 3 bases and the J gene lost 4 bases, with 21 bases spanning the gap. This CDR3 contains 17 residues. Germline V gives CDR1 MNHEY, CDR2 SMNVEV (reference sequence). CDR3 in DNA: TGTGCCAGCAGTTTGAATAATTTATCAGCGATCCGCTATGGCTACACCTTC. Translated, it gives CASSLNNLSAIRYGYTF.

This chain joins TRBV7-2 and TRBJ2-1, with 7 nucleotides matching TRBD1. After removal of 4 bases from V and 7 bases from J, the junction contained 4 bases not matched to a gene. Per germline, CDR1 SGHTA and CDR2 FQGNSA. CDR3 size: 13 residues. DNA for the CDR3: TGTGCCAGCAGCTACCCAGGGGGAAATGAGCAGTTCTTC. Protein sequence: CASSYPGGNEQFF.